Listed below are T cell receptor beta chains from one sample, sequenced in a study of radiotherapy plus CTLA-4 blockade in lung cancer. The table came from immunoSEQ multiplex PCR; TCRdb's copy has only in-frame clones and leaves some out. The data show about 68,000 clones, with 70% to 80% seen just once and roughly a tenth held by the top ten. Sample: peripheral blood, taken from a patient treated with radiotherapy plus ipilimumab. The receptors here all came from a human donor with non-small cell lung cancer who had a complete response to radiotherapy plus ipilimumab. Each CDR3 is given with its conserved first and last residue. The D gene is left open where the match is weak. Size tells how often a clone was seen (once, few, many) or the class of an expanded clone, and some rows leave it out.

d_call	cdr3_length	v_call	j_call	clone_size	cdr3_aa	cdr3_nt
.	13	TRBV5-6	TRBJ2-1	.	CASSKDSYNEQFF	TGTGCCAGCAGCAAGGACTCTTACAATGAGCAGTTCTTC
.	14	TRBV27	TRBJ1-4	.	CASSFTGSNEKLFF	TGTGCCAGCAGTTTCACCGGGAGTAATGAAAAACTGTTTTTT
TRBD2	14	TRBV29-1	TRBJ2-1	once	CSVEGTSVNNEQFF	TGCAGCGTTGAGGGGACTAGCGTGAACAATGAGCAGTTCTTC
.	11	TRBV30	TRBJ2-7	.	CAWKLDYEQYF	TGTGCCTGGAAACTCGACTACGAGCAGTACTTC
TRBD1	14	TRBV19	TRBJ2-1	.	CASSRQGAINEQFF	TGTGCCAGTAGCCGACAGGGGGCGATCAATGAGCAGTTCTTC
.	18	TRBV5-6	TRBJ1-3	many	CASSLGTDTIYSGNTIYF	TGTGCCAGCAGCTTAGGAACGGACACCATCTACTCTGGAAACACCATATATTTT
.	13	TRBV5-4	TRBJ2-3	.	CASSLYGTDTQYF	TGTGCCAGCAGCTTGTATGGTACAGATACGCAGTATTTT
.	13	TRBV6-5	TRBJ1-1	once	CASRLQSNTEAFF	TGTGCCAGCAGGCTACAGTCGAACACTGAAGCTTTCTTT
.	15	TRBV19	TRBJ1-5	.	CASSIAQGVNQPQHF	TGTGCCAGTAGTATAGCACAGGGAGTCAATCAGCCCCAGCATTTT
.	10	TRBV29-1	TRBJ2-7	.	CSVEGAEQYF	TGCAGCGTTGAAGGGGCCGAGCAGTACTTC
TRBD1	15	TRBV27	TRBJ1-5	.	CASSPGQGINQPQHF	TGTGCCAGCAGCCCCGGACAGGGGATCAATCAGCCCCAGCATTTT
.	17	TRBV21-1	TRBJ2-1	.	CASSKFPGPPTYNEQFF	TGTGCCAGCAGCAAATTTCCGGGACCCCCAACCTACAATGAGCAGTTCTTC
.	13	TRBV27	TRBJ1-2	once	CASSNRDFYGYTF	TGTGCCAGCAGTAACAGGGATTTCTATGGCTACACCTTC
TRBD1	18	TRBV5-1	TRBJ2-4	.	CASSLAWDRAIAKNIQYF	TGCGCCAGCAGCTTGGCCTGGGACAGGGCTATAGCCAAAAACATTCAGTACTTC
.	13	TRBV30	TRBJ1-2	.	CAWSVQQSGGYTF	TGTGCCTGGAGTGTACAACAATCGGGTGGCTACACCTTC
TRBD1	15	TRBV2	TRBJ2-2	.	CASSGRTGYTGELFF	TGTGCCAGCAGTGGCAGGACAGGGTATACCGGGGAGCTGTTTTTT
.	13	TRBV14	TRBJ2-1	.	CASSQDVSGPRFF	TGTGCCAGCAGCCAAGATGTGAGCGGGCCCCGGTTCTTC